This entry lists 23 T cell receptor beta chains sequenced from one sample in a study of blood T cell repertoires in COVID-19. Data came from immunoSEQ multiplex PCR; TCRdb stores just in-frame clones and leaves some out. The table lists some 140,000 clones, roughly 84% of them singletons. Sample: PBMCs or T cells enriched from blood (not recorded which). Every receptor here comes from a man aged 40-50 years with acute COVID-19.

The chain uses TRBV27 and TRBJ2-1; perhaps TRBD1 as D (6 bases). Trimming pared 3 bases from V and 3 bases from J, leaving 12 bases between. The CDR3 runs 15 residues. The germline V gene encodes CDR1 MNHEY and CDR2 SMNVEV (reference sequence). For the CDR3, the DNA is TGTGCCAGCAGTTTGGAGTGGGACATCTACAATGAGCAGTTCTTC. Translation gives CASSLEWDIYNEQFF.

V usage is TRBV11-2 and J usage is TRBJ1-6, with D unresolved. V was cut by 1 base and J by 7 bases, with 14 bases left in between. There are 16 residues in the CDR3. Germline assignment: CDR1 SGHAT and CDR2 FQNNGV. DNA for the CDR3: TGTGCCAGCAGCTTAGTGACGGGAGGGCCGAATTCACCCCTCCACTTT. It specifies CASSLVTGGPNSPLHF. Combining the CDR3 with reference TRBV11-2 and TRBJ1-6 gives the whole variable domain EAGVAQSPRYKIIEKRQSVAFWCNPISGHATLYWYQQILGQGPKLLIQFQNNGVVDDSQLPKDRFSAERLKGVDSTLKIQPAKLEDSAVYLCASSLVTGGPNSPLHFGNGTRLTVT.

In DNA form, the CDR3 reads TGCGCCAGCCTACTAGCGGGGGCCCCCCGTCTGTTCTTC. Translation: CASLLAGAPRLFF. The chain joins TRBV10-2 to TRBJ2-1, with 11 bases identical to TRBD2. V shed 8 bases and J 15 bases; nucleotides not matched to a gene: 12. Looked up from germline, CDR1 is WSHSY and CDR2 is SAAADI. This CDR3 region has 13 residues.

The chain recombines TRBV9 with TRBJ2-3, with 8 bases identical to TRBD2. The CDR3 length is 17 residues. V was pared by 3 bases and J by 4 bases, with 13 bases of the junction left unmatched. Germline CDR1 and CDR2: SGDLS and YYNGEE. In DNA, the CDR3 is TGTGCCAGCAGCGCCAACCCCGCGGGGGGCGGCTCAGATACGCAGTATTTT. This encodes CASSANPAGGGSDTQYF.

The sample holds a few counts of this clone. The chain couples TRBV28 to TRBJ1-5; a possible D gene is TRBD1 (5 bases). The CDR3 is 14 amino acids. Trimming shortened V by 10 bases and J by 6 bases, and 19 bases separated the two germline ends. Germline V gene sequence: CDR1 MDHEN, CDR2 SYDVKM. The CDR3 sequence: CATGSRGFFQPQHF. DNA of the CDR3: TGTGCCACCGGATCGCGGGGGTTCTTTCAGCCCCAGCATTTT. The variable domain in full, completed from reference TRBV28 and TRBJ1-5, reads DVKVTQSSRYLVKRTGEKVFLECVQDMDHENMFWYRQDPGLGLRLIYFSYDVKMKEKGDIPEGYSVSREKKERFSLILESASTNQTSMYLCATGSRGFFQPQHFGDGTRLSIL.

The chain carries TRBV15 and TRBJ2-1; tentative D call: TRBD1 (6 bases). Germline CDR1 and CDR2: LNHNV and YYDKDF (reference sequence). V was trimmed by 3 bases and J by 8 bases, leaving 20 bases between them. The CDR3 sequence is 16 residues long. For the CDR3, the DNA is TGTGCCACCAGCAGGCTACAGGGTATTGCTGTCTATGAGCAGTTCTTC. It specifies CATSRLQGIAVYEQFF.

The chain recombines TRBV29-1 with TRBJ2-7; 9 positions agree with TRBD2. Unmatched junction bases numbered 8, after V lost 7 bases and J lost 1 base. Germline V gene sequence: CDR1 SQVTM, CDR2 ANQGSEA. The CDR3 is 14 amino acids. The CDR3 is CSAWTSEGSYEQYF. CDR3 nucleotides: TGCAGCGCCTGGACTAGCGAGGGTTCCTACGAGCAGTACTTC.

This sequence joins TRBV13 and TRBJ2-3, with 9 bases aligning to TRBD2. The CDR3 contains 16 residues. In germline, CDR1 is PRHDT, CDR2 FYEKMQ (reference sequence). V lost 1 base and J lost 2; bases outside the gene matches: 4. In DNA, the CDR3 is TGTGCCAGCAGCTTAGCCGGACTAGCGAACACAGATACGCAGTATTTT. Amino acid sequence: CASSLAGLANTDTQYF.

This sequence joins TRBV7-8 and TRBJ1-6; 7 bases map to TRBD1. The CDR3 is made up of 16 amino acids. Trimming cost V 1 base and J 9 bases; bases outside gene matches: 9. The germline CDR1 and CDR2 sequences are SGHVS and FQNEAQ. Written as DNA, the CDR3 is TGTGCCAGCAGCTTAGGAGGGGGCAGATTGAGTTCACCCCTCCACTTT. Translation gives CASSLGGGRLSSPLHF. Full variable domain (rest looked up from reference TRBV7-8 and TRBJ1-6): GAGVSQSPRYKVAKRGQDVALRCDPISGHVSLFWYQQALGQGPEFLTYFQNEAQLDKSGLPSDRFFAERPEGSVSTLKIQRTQQEDSAVYLCASSLGGGRLSSPLHFGNGTRLTVT.

The chain uses TRBV7-9 and TRBJ2-1; TRBD2 matches at 10 bases. Trimming removed 1 base from V and 10 bases from J; junction bases left unmatched: 4. Germline values: CDR1 SEHNR, CDR2 FQNEAQ (reference sequence). The CDR3 spans 14 residues. DNA for the CDR3: TGTGCCAGCAGCTTAGTTGTAGCGGGGGGCGAGCAGTTCTTC. This translates into CASSLVVAGGEQFF.

CDR3: CASSQSVLVDTPWAGELFF. CDR3 DNA sequence: TGTGCCAGCAGCCAATCTGTTTTGGTTGACACACCGTGGGCCGGGGAGCTGTTTTTT. The chain links TRBV7-9 to TRBJ2-2, with D uncertain. This CDR3 is built from 19 residues. Germline assignment: CDR1 SEHNR and CDR2 FQNEAQ (reference sequence). Trimming left V 5 bases short and J 6 bases short, with 28 bases between.

The chain employs TRBV10-3 and TRBJ1-5; D call uncertain. Germline CDR1 reads ENHRY; CDR2 reads SYGVKD. The germline V and J ends were trimmed by 8 bases and 7 bases, with 15 bases remaining between them. The CDR3 runs 13 residues. This CDR3 reads CAIRGGGEQPQHF. For the CDR3, the DNA is TGTGCCATCCGTGGTGGTGGTGAGCAGCCCCAGCATTTT.

The sample holds one count of this clone. CDR3 sequence: CASSLALGVGTDTQYF. The CDR3 DNA follows: TGTGCCAGCAGCTTAGCGCTAGGAGTGGGTACAGATACGCAGTATTTT. The gene calls are TRBV7-2 and TRBJ2-3; D unresolved. Germline CDR1 SGHTA, CDR2 FQGNSA. The CDR3 is made up of 16 amino acids. The V end lost 0 bases, the J end lost 3 bases, and 13 bases lay between the germline ends.

The rearrangement links TRBV4-2 to TRBJ1-2, with a weak D call TRBD1 (6 bases). CDR3 size: 14 residues. Trimming took off 4 bases at V and 4 bases at J, with 13 bases between the two ends. CDR1 is LGHNA, CDR2 YNFKEQ, per germline. The CDR3 DNA sequence: TGTGCCAGCAGCCCTGCAGGGGAATTCTATGGCTACACCTTC. It translates to CASSPAGEFYGYTF.

The rearrangement links TRBV5-1 to TRBJ2-2, with D unresolved. This CDR3 region has 14 residues. Germline lookup yields CDR1 SGHRS and CDR2 YFSETQ. Trimming took off 2 bases at V and 2 bases at J, with 7 bases between the two ends. CDR3 loop: CASSFTLNTGELFF. The CDR3 bases are TGCGCCAGCAGCTTCACCCTAAACACCGGGGAGCTGTTTTTT.

This clone turned up a few times. The gene calls are TRBV18 and TRBJ2-1; maybe TRBD2 (6 bases). Germline CDR1 and CDR2: KGHSH and LQKENI. With 5 bases removed from V and 5 bases from J, the gap between germline ends came to 16 bases. This CDR3 region has 15 residues. The CDR3 spells CASSAAGGADNEQFF. The CDR3 region has the DNA TGTGCCAGCTCAGCGGCCGGAGGGGCCGACAATGAGCAGTTCTTC. Full variable domain (missing parts from reference TRBV18 and TRBJ2-1): NAGVMQNPRHLVRRRGQEARLRCSPMKGHSHVYWYRQLPEEGLKFMVYLQKENIIDESGMPKERFSAEFPKEGPSILRIQQVVRGDSAAYFCASSAAGGADNEQFFGPGTRLTVL.

The gene calls are TRBV6-2 or TRBV6-3 and TRBJ1-1; a weak D match, TRBD1 (6 bases). Trimming removed 5 bases from V and 1 base from J, with 11 bases in between. CDR1 and CDR2 (germline): MNHEY, SVGEGT. The CDR3 has 14 residues. The CDR3 loop reads CASSPDSKNTEAFF. The CDR3, as DNA: TGTGCCAGCAGTCCGGACAGTAAGAACACTGAAGCTTTCTTT.

The V gene is TRBV4-1, the J gene TRBJ2-2; TRBD2 agrees at 9 bases. J gave up 8 bases and V 0 bases, and 13 bases lay outside the gene matches. Germline V gene sequence: CDR1 MGHRA, CDR2 YSYEKL. The CDR3 spans 18 residues. This CDR3 is CASSQDPGLAPLRGELFF. CDR3 sequence (DNA): TGCGCCAGCAGCCAAGATCCAGGACTAGCGCCCTTGAGGGGGGAGCTGTTTTTT.

In its sample, this clone was seen once. V usage is TRBV14 and J usage is TRBJ1-2; D remains unclear. Germline V lookup: CDR1 SGHDN, CDR2 FVKESK. The CDR3 loop spans 12 amino acids. Trimming cost V 6 bases and J 0 bases, with 5 bases left between them. The DNA for the CDR3 is TGTGCCAGCAGTATAACTAACTATGGCTACACCTTC. Protein: CASSITNYGYTF.

V gene TRBV5-4 combines with J gene TRBJ2-2, with 7 nucleotides matching TRBD1. Germline CDR1 SGHNT, CDR2 YYREEE (reference sequence). Unmatched junction bases numbered 15, after V lost 3 bases and J lost 10 bases. The CDR3 runs to 16 residues. The CDR3 region has the DNA TGTGCCAGCAGCTACTTTACAGGGGTCCCCACCTCGGAGCTGTTTTTT. Amino acids: CASSYFTGVPTSELFF.

The V gene is TRBV13, the J gene TRBJ2-3; 9 bases map to TRBD2. The germline V gene encodes CDR1 PRHDT and CDR2 FYEKMQ (reference sequence). V shed 5 bases, J shed 6 bases, and the junction held 6 bases outside the gene matches. This CDR3 has 14 residues. CDR3 sequence: CASSPGLARDTQYF. The CDR3 region has the DNA TGTGCCAGCAGCCCTGGACTAGCGAGGGATACGCAGTATTTT.

The rearrangement uses TRBV27 and TRBJ2-7, with a tentative D call TRBD1 (8 bases). The V end lost 1 base, the J end lost 2 bases, and 12 bases lay between the germline ends. CDR1 is MNHEY and CDR2 is SMNVEV in the germline V gene (reference sequence). The CDR3 runs to 15 residues. Written as DNA, the CDR3 is TGTGCCAGCAGTTTATACACAGGGGGGGCCTACGAGCAGTACTTC. This translates into CASSLYTGGAYEQYF.

The CDR3 here is CASSLVVAVPTDTQYF. CDR3 DNA: TGTGCCAGCAGCTTAGTCGTAGCGGTCCCCACAGATACGCAGTATTTT. The J gene is TRBJ2-3, the V gene TRBV7-2; possible D gene TRBD2, 6 bases. The V gene's germline CDR1 is SGHTA and CDR2 FQGNSA. V gave up 1 base and J gave up 2 bases, with 13 bases separating them. This CDR3 has 16 amino acids.